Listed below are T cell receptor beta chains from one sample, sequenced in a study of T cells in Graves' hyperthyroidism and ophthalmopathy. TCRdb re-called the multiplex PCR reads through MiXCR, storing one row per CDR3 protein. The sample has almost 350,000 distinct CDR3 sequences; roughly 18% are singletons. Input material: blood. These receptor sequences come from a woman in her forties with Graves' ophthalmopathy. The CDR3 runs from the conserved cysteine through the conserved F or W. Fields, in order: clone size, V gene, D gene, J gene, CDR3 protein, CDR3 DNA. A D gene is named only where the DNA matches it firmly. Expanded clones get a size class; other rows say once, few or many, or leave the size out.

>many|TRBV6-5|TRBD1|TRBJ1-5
CASSRDRASNQPQHF
TGTGCCAGCAGTAGGGACAGGGCGAGCAATCAGCCCCAGCATTTT
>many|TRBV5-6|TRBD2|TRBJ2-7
CASSSAGLAGVEQYF
TGTGCCAGCAGCTCGGCGGGACTAGCGGGAGTTGAGCAGTACTTC
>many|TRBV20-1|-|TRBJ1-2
CSASGYNYGYTF
TGCAGTGCTAGCGGGTACAACTATGGCTACACCTTC
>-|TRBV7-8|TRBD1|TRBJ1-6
CASSLGDSNYNSPLHF
TGTGCCAGCAGCTTAGGGGACAGCAATTATAATTCACCCCTCCACTTT
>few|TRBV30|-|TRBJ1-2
CAWSGTGLNYGYTF
TGTGCCTGGAGTGGGACGGGGCTCAACTATGGCTACACCTTC
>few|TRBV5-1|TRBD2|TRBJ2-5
CASSFPLAGDGKTQYF
TGCGCCAGCAGCTTCCCTCTAGCGGGAGATGGGAAGACCCAGTACTTC
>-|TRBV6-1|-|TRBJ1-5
CASSKLFDQPQHF
TGTGCCAGCAGTAAGTTGTTTGACCAGCCCCAGCATTTT
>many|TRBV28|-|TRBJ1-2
CASSPDSYGYTF
TGTGCCAGCAGCCCCGACAGTTATGGCTACACCTTC
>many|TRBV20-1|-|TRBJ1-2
CSARAGLGYTF
TGCAGTGCTAGAGCTGGGCTTGGCTACACCTTC
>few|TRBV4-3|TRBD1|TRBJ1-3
CASSQVSTGQVSGNTIYF
TGCGCCAGCAGCCAAGTCTCTACAGGACAGGTCTCTGGAAACACCATATATTTT
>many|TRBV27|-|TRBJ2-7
CASSITTGYEQYF
TGTGCCAGCAGTATAACTACAGGCTACGAGCAGTACTTC
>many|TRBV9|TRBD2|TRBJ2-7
CASSVSGLARDEQYF
TGTGCCAGCAGCGTTTCCGGACTAGCGAGAGACGAGCAGTACTTC
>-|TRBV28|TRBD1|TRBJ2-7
CASSYSLSGRDRVGEQYF
TGTGCCAGCAGTTACAGTTTATCCGGCCGGGACAGGGTTGGCGAGCAGTACTTC
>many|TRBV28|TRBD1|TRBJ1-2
CASSPTTGGASNGYTF
TGTGCCAGCAGTCCAACAACAGGGGGCGCGAGTAATGGCTACACCTTC
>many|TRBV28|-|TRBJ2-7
CASRSLGARGSYEQYF
TGTGCCAGCAGATCCCTGGGAGCTAGGGGCTCCTACGAGCAGTACTTC